This note documents a single T cell receptor (beta chain) sequence. PCR involved 60 Vbeta and 13 Jbeta primers. The assay was immunoSEQ multiplex PCR, and TCRdb's table has in-frame clones only and misses some. The sample lists under 85,000 clones, 65% to 80% occurring once. These data belong to a study of cytomegalovirus exposure and HLA in healthy donors. Sequenced material: PBMCs. The receptor comes from a man aged 35-49 years in good health and CMV-seropositive.

CDR3 DNA sequence: TGTGCCAGCAGCCAGAACAGAGGGGGGGGCGCTGATATAGAGGGCTACACCTTC. Its protein is CASSQNRGGGADIEGYTF. The V gene is TRBV5-4, the J gene TRBJ1-2; D may be TRBD1 (6 bases). Looked up from germline, CDR1 is SGHNT and CDR2 is YYREEE (reference sequence). Trimming took 4 bases from V and 8 from J, leaving 30 bases between them. The CDR3 is made up of 18 amino acids.